This T cell receptor (beta chain) was captured in a study of response to subunit inactivated influenza vaccine. Regarding this clonotype: The antigen remains undetermined. A read error may account for a junction end that differs from germline.

Germline V gene sequence: CDR1 DFQATT, CDR2 SNEGSKA (reference sequence). The CDR3 has 16 residues. Study-wide findings and caveats: Every seasonal influenza vaccination brings in few new T cells, the authors suggested.

TCRdb processed the RT-PCR reads anew with MiXCR; each CDR3 protein has one entry. The sample lists more than 250,000 distinct CDR3 sequences; 21% were seen once. J is TRBJ1-6 and V is TRBV20-1, with TRBD1 identical over 9 bases. The specimen comprised PBMCs from blood, sampled about 19 months after vaccination. The sequence came from a man aged 50 to 75 who received an inactivated influenza vaccine. The CDR3 sequence is CSAPPQQGAGRSPLDF. The CDR3 DNA reads as TGCAGTGCTCCCCCACAACAGGGGGCCGGTAGATCACCCCTCGACTTT.